A selection of T cell receptor beta chains follows, all from one sample in a study of chronic HIV infection and antiretroviral therapy. TCRdb re-derived calls from the 5' RACE reads in MiXCR, one entry per CDR3 protein. Among 40,000 or so distinct CDR3 sequences listed, around 8.7% were seen once. Sequencing was carried out using peripheral blood. All receptors come from an adult who had HIV and had not received antiretroviral therapy, or was an uninfected healthy control (not recorded which). CDR3s include the opening cysteine and the closing phenylalanine or tryptophan. Each record gives: V gene, clone size, D gene, J gene, CDR3 DNA, CDR3 protein. D genes are given only for firm matches. Expanded clones are given a class, and other clones once, few, many or no size at all.

TRBV14	few	NA	TRBJ1-1	TGTGCCAGCAGCCAAGATCCCCGGAACACTGAAGCTTTCTTT	CASSQDPRNTEAFF
TRBV5-1	NA	NA	TRBJ2-7	TGCGCCAGCAGCTTGGGTCGGAACTCCTACGAGCAGTACTTC	CASSLGRNSYEQYF
TRBV29-1	many	NA	TRBJ2-6	TGCAGCGTTGAGGGGCACTCCTCTGGGGCCAACGTCCTGACTTTC	CSVEGHSSGANVLTF
TRBV28	few	NA	TRBJ1-1	TGTGCCAGCAGATTGGTCGCAGGGCCCACTGAAGCTTTCTTT	CASRLVAGPTEAFF
TRBV14	many	NA	TRBJ2-2	TGTGCCAGCAGCCAAGCAAGCACCGGGGAGCTGTTTTTT	CASSQASTGELFF
TRBV5-5	NA	NA	TRBJ1-1	TGTGCCAGCAGCCATACCCTTTTGACAGTCACTGAAGCTTTCTTT	CASSHTLLTVTEAFF
TRBV2	NA	NA	TRBJ1-6	TGTGCCAGCAGTGAATCGGATAATTCACCCCTCCACTTT	CASSESDNSPLHF
TRBV7-2	many	NA	TRBJ1-5	TGTGCCAGCAGCACCGACAGCAATCAGCCCCAGCATTTT	CASSTDSNQPQHF
TRBV7-3	NA	TRBD1	TRBJ2-3	TGTGCCAGCAGCTTAGGACAGGGAGAAGTGGGAGATACGCAGTATTTT	CASSLGQGEVGDTQYF
TRBV9	many	NA	TRBJ2-3	TGTGCCAGCAGCGTAGGGGTCGGAGGCACAGATACGCAGTATTTT	CASSVGVGGTDTQYF
TRBV6-2/TRBV6-3	NA	NA	TRBJ2-3	TGTGCCAGCAGTTACGAGGACGGGTCAGATACGCAGTATTTT	CASSYEDGSDTQYF
TRBV28	many	TRBD2	TRBJ2-5	TGTGCCAGCAGTTTGGGACTAGCGGGGCGGGGAGAGACCCAGTACTTC	CASSLGLAGRGETQYF
TRBV3-1	NA	NA	TRBJ2-6	TGTGCCAGCAGCCAAGGCGAGGTCGGGTCTGGGGCCAACGTCCTGACTTTC	CASSQGEVGSGANVLTF
TRBV7-2	few	TRBD2	TRBJ2-3	TGTGCCAGCAGCTGGAGGACTAGCGGGAGAAATACGCAGTATTTT	CASSWRTSGRNTQYF
TRBV6-5	few	NA	TRBJ2-5	TGTGCCAGCAGTTACGTGGAGGGAAAAGAGACCCAGTACTTC	CASSYVEGKETQYF
TRBV20-1	NA	TRBD2	TRBJ2-1	TGCAGTGCCACAAAGACTAGCGGGAGGGCCCGTGAGCAGTTCTTC	CSATKTSGRAREQFF
TRBV3-1	NA	NA	TRBJ2-1	TGTGCCAGCAGCCAAAGAGGGAACAATGAGCAGTTCTTC	CASSQRGNNEQFF
TRBV5-1	NA	NA	TRBJ1-6	TGCGCCAGCAGCTACAACCCGACAACCAATTCACCCCTCCACTTT	CASSYNPTTNSPLHF
TRBV28	few	NA	TRBJ2-7	TGTGCCAGCAGTCGGGACTCCAGGGTCGAGCAGTACTTC	CASSRDSRVEQYF
TRBV5-6	NA	NA	TRBJ2-3	TGTGCCAGCAGCTCGGGCCTTACGCAGTATTTT	CASSSGLTQYF
TRBV20-1	NA	NA	TRBJ2-7	TGCAGTGCTAGAGATCAGGGAACCCTCTACGAGCAGTACTTC	CSARDQGTLYEQYF
TRBV4-1	many	NA	TRBJ1-5	TGCGCCAGCAGCCAAGGAATCTCTCAGCCCCAGCATTTT	CASSQGISQPQHF